This T cell receptor (beta chain) was observed in a study of post-analysis software for immune sequencing data. General study findings and limits: Co-batched samples clustered tightly together by F measure. The five TRBV segments detected at higher frequency in patients than in controls included TRBV5-6, TRBV5-1 and TRBV20-1.

This CDR3 is 15 amino acids long. The J segment lost 9 bases and the V segment lost 6 bases, leaving 13 bases of the junction unmatched. This clonotype was detected only a few times. Its antigen is currently unknown. Carried by the TCR beta cDNA libraries were unique molecular identifiers. TCRdb reprocessed the PCR reads via MiXCR and lists one record per CDR3 protein. The table records some 700,000 distinct CDR3 sequences, approximately 60% of them present only once. Sequenced: blood. The V call is TRBV12-3 or TRBV12-4, the J call TRBJ2-3; 9 bases align to TRBD1. The TCR sequence derives from a girl aged 2-9 years with multiple sclerosis. The CDR3 DNA follows: TGTGCCAGCAGCGCTACAGGGGGCGCATCGAGGACGCAGTATTTT. This encodes CASSATGGASRTQYF.